Listed below are T cell receptor beta chains from one sample, sequenced in a study of early T cells in non-severe SARS-CoV-2 infection. TCRdb itself ran the 5' RACE reads through MiXCR, one entry per CDR3 protein. The data contain 10,000 to 12,000 distinct CDR3 sequences, 4% to 5.5% of them singletons. Sequencing was carried out using whole blood. Receptors were obtained from an adult who was a healthcare worker with PCR-confirmed SARS-CoV-2 infection or an uninfected control (not recorded which). The CDR3 runs from the conserved cysteine through the conserved F or W. The order of the fields is J gene, V gene, D gene, clone size, CDR3 protein, CDR3 DNA. The D gene is left open where the match is weak. Size is stated for part of the rows, as once, few or many counts, or as a class when the clone is expanded.

j_gene: TRBJ2-6
v_gene: TRBV5-1
d_gene: NA
abundance: medium-sized
CDR3aa: CASSSGRSSGANVLTF
CDR3nt: TGCGCCAGCAGCTCCGGACGGAGCTCTGGGGCCAACGTCCTGACTTTC

j_gene: TRBJ2-3
v_gene: TRBV27
d_gene: TRBD1
abundance: medium-sized
CDR3aa: CASNRDRGTDTQYF
CDR3nt: TGTGCCAGCAACCGGGACAGGGGTACAGATACGCAGTATTTT

j_gene: TRBJ1-2
v_gene: TRBV6-2/TRBV6-3
d_gene: TRBD1
abundance: medium-sized
CDR3aa: CASSLDRGFILNYGYTF
CDR3nt: TGTGCCAGCAGTTTGGACAGGGGGTTTATCCTTAACTATGGCTACACCTTC

j_gene: TRBJ1-5
v_gene: TRBV3-1
d_gene: NA
abundance: many
CDR3aa: CASSQGFGTQQPQHF
CDR3nt: TGTGCCAGCAGCCAAGGTTTCGGTACCCAACAGCCCCAGCATTTT

j_gene: TRBJ2-5
v_gene: TRBV12-3/TRBV12-4
d_gene: TRBD2
abundance: many
CDR3aa: CASSRRTSGGMETQYF
CDR3nt: TGTGCCAGCAGCCGTCGGACTAGCGGGGGGATGGAGACCCAGTACTTC

j_gene: TRBJ2-7
v_gene: TRBV5-6
d_gene: NA
abundance: many
CDR3aa: CASSFGGSYEQYF
CDR3nt: TGTGCCAGCAGCTTTGGGGGGTCCTACGAGCAGTACTTC

j_gene: TRBJ2-7
v_gene: TRBV28
d_gene: NA
abundance: many
CDR3aa: CASSLPGQSYEQYF
CDR3nt: TGTGCCAGCAGTCTACCGGGACAAAGCTACGAGCAGTACTTC

j_gene: TRBJ1-1
v_gene: TRBV20-1
d_gene: TRBD1
abundance: medium-sized
CDR3aa: CSARGQEFTEAFF
CDR3nt: TGCAGTGCTAGGGGACAGGAATTCACTGAAGCTTTCTTT

j_gene: TRBJ2-5
v_gene: TRBV19
d_gene: NA
abundance: few
CDR3aa: CASSIREETQYF
CDR3nt: TGTGCCAGTAGTATACGGGAAGAGACCCAGTACTTC

j_gene: TRBJ1-1
v_gene: TRBV6-5
d_gene: NA
abundance: medium-sized
CDR3aa: CASTSEGTGTEAFF
CDR3nt: TGTGCCAGCACCTCCGAGGGAACAGGGACTGAAGCTTTCTTT

j_gene: TRBJ2-3
v_gene: TRBV18
d_gene: TRBD2
abundance: NA
CDR3aa: CASSPTPASGGTDTQYF
CDR3nt: TGTGCCAGCTCGCCAACTCCGGCCAGCGGGGGCACAGATACGCAGTATTTT

j_gene: TRBJ1-1
v_gene: TRBV6-5
d_gene: NA
abundance: medium-sized
CDR3aa: CASRTGVVTEAFF
CDR3nt: TGTGCCAGCAGAACGGGTGTGGTCACTGAAGCTTTCTTT

j_gene: TRBJ2-7
v_gene: TRBV19
d_gene: TRBD1
abundance: many
CDR3aa: CASRPDRGSDEQYF
CDR3nt: TGTGCCAGTAGACCGGACAGGGGGTCCGACGAGCAGTACTTC

j_gene: TRBJ1-5
v_gene: TRBV5-4
d_gene: TRBD1
abundance: medium-sized
CDR3aa: CASSLGRGQVQPQHF
CDR3nt: TGTGCCAGCAGCTTAGGAAGGGGGCAGGTTCAGCCCCAGCATTTT

j_gene: TRBJ2-7
v_gene: TRBV11-2
d_gene: NA
abundance: NA
CDR3aa: CASSLRDQYF
CDR3nt: TGTGCCAGCAGCTTAAGGGACCAGTACTTC

j_gene: TRBJ1-2
v_gene: TRBV12-2
d_gene: NA
abundance: many
CDR3aa: CASRLASGTENYGYTF
CDR3nt: TGTGCAAGTCGCTTAGCTTCCGGGACAGAGAACTATGGCTACACCTTC

j_gene: TRBJ2-7
v_gene: TRBV20-1
d_gene: NA
abundance: many
CDR3aa: CSARGQPSYEQYF
CDR3nt: TGCAGTGCTAGAGGACAACCGTCCTACGAGCAGTACTTC

j_gene: TRBJ1-6
v_gene: TRBV5-1
d_gene: NA
abundance: medium-sized
CDR3aa: CASSLENSPLHF
CDR3nt: TGCGCCAGCAGTTTGGAGAATTCACCCCTCCACTTT

j_gene: TRBJ2-5
v_gene: TRBV10-3
d_gene: NA
abundance: medium-sized
CDR3aa: CASAAGAEETQYF
CDR3nt: TGTGCCAGCGCCGCTGGGGCGGAAGAGACCCAGTACTTC

j_gene: TRBJ2-5
v_gene: TRBV11-2
d_gene: NA
abundance: few
CDR3aa: CASSLVWGEETQYF
CDR3nt: TGTGCCAGCAGCTTAGTTTGGGGCGAAGAGACCCAGTACTTC

j_gene: TRBJ2-7
v_gene: TRBV11-2
d_gene: NA
abundance: few
CDR3aa: CASSLVGTAPAATGYF
CDR3nt: TGTGCCAGCAGCTTAGTGGGCACCGCCCCGGCAGCCACGGGGTACTTC

j_gene: TRBJ2-2
v_gene: TRBV5-1
d_gene: NA
abundance: medium-sized
CDR3aa: CASSLGNTGELFF
CDR3nt: TGCGCCAGCAGCTTGGGAAACACCGGGGAGCTGTTTTTT

j_gene: TRBJ2-2
v_gene: TRBV29-1
d_gene: NA
abundance: many
CDR3aa: CSVHQGGAGELFF
CDR3nt: TGCAGCGTTCATCAGGGAGGCGCCGGGGAGCTGTTTTTT

j_gene: TRBJ1-2
v_gene: TRBV10-3
d_gene: TRBD1
abundance: few
CDR3aa: CAISDTGQGTSYGYTF
CDR3nt: TGTGCCATCAGTGATACAGGACAGGGGACGAGCTATGGCTACACCTTC